The 32 T cell receptor beta chains listed next were all sequenced from one sample in a study of regulatory T cells in long-lasting Graves disease. The authors built TCR beta libraries using iRepertoire HTBI primers and Arm-PCR of CDR3 regions. One entry per CDR3 protein, called by TCRdb with MiXCR from the multiplex PCR reads. The sample holds about 460,000 distinct CDR3 sequences, 22% seen once. The time point: persistent/refractory GD, antithyroid drugs over 5 years with positive TRAb. There was RNA extracted from PBMCs, and the TCR library was made from it. Source: peripheral blood mononuclear cells (PBMCs), taken when the disease was refractory, from a patient treated with antithyroid drugs. Every receptor here comes from a female donor with Graves disease.

The chain combines TRBV6-5 with TRBJ2-7; weak D call: TRBD2 (5 bases). Per the germline V gene, CDR1 is MNHEY and CDR2 is SVGAGI. Trimming took off 4 bases at V and 3 bases at J, with 10 bases between the two ends. CDR3 size: 13 residues. CDR3 in amino acids: CASSSRGYYEQYF. The CDR3 nucleotides are TGTGCCAGCAGTTCTCGGGGATACTACGAGCAGTACTTC.

This clonotype has at least ten counts. The chain is built from TRBV2 and TRBJ1-2, with D maybe TRBD1 (5 bases). The CDR3 extends over 14 amino acids. Germline V gene sequence: CDR1 SNHLY, CDR2 FYNNEI. The V and J ends lost 8 bases and 4 bases respectively, with 17 bases between them. CDR3 nucleotides: TGTGCCAGCGCCCTGGGACCGTCCTTCTATGGCTACACCTTC. Translation: CASALGPSFYGYTF.

This clonotype was found many times. The chain has TRBV28 and TRBJ1-2, with a tentative D call TRBD1 (6 bases). V was clipped by 4 bases and J by 6 bases, with 12 bases between them. The CDR3 sequence is 13 residues long. From germline, CDR1 is MDHEN and CDR2 SYDVKM. CDR3 in amino acids: CASSSGGNNGYTF. The CDR3 bases are TGTGCCAGCAGTTCGGGGGGCAACAATGGCTACACCTTC.

This clonotype was observed a handful of times. This chain links TRBV7-2 with TRBJ2-7; no definite D call. Trimming stripped 7 bases from V and 2 bases from J, with 15 bases between. This CDR3 comprises 14 residues. Germline loops: CDR1 SGHTA, CDR2 FQGNSA. CDR3: CASTSIQGPYEQYF. The CDR3, as DNA: TGTGCCAGCACCTCCATACAAGGACCCTACGAGCAGTACTTC. Supplemented by reference TRBV7-2 and TRBJ2-7, the full variable domain reads GAGVSQSPSNKVTEKGKDVELRCDPISGHTALYWYRQSLGQGLEFLIYFQGNSAPDKSGLPSDRFSAERTGGSVSTLTIQRTQQEDSAVYLCASTSIQGPYEQYFGPGTRLTVT.

This clonotype was found a few times. The chain uses TRBV5-1 and TRBJ1-1; no clear D. Germline assignment: CDR1 SGHRS and CDR2 YFSETQ. CDR3 length: 16 amino acids. The germline V and J ends were trimmed by 0 bases and 0 bases, with 12 bases remaining between them. Written as DNA, the CDR3 is TGCGCCAGCAGCTTGGGCGGTCAATGGGTGAACACTGAAGCTTTCTTT. As protein: CASSLGGQWVNTEAFF.

This clonotype occurred many times. The J gene is TRBJ1-1, the V gene TRBV6-1; D call uncertain. Germline V CDR1 and CDR2: MNHNS, SASEGT. The ends were cut back, 7 bases at V and 11 bases at J, with 20 bases in the middle. The CDR3 runs 13 residues. In DNA form, the CDR3 reads TGTGCCAGCAATCCGACCCCTTTGATGGCCGCTTTCTTT. It specifies CASNPTPLMAAFF.

The chain has TRBV20-1 and TRBJ1-1; D call uncertain. The length of the CDR3 is 11 residues. Germline V gives CDR1 DFQATT, CDR2 SNEGSKA (reference sequence). The V end was cut by 4 bases, the J end by 7 bases, with 10 bases between. The CDR3: CSATNSYEAFF. The CDR3 DNA sequence: TGCAGTGCTACGAACAGCTATGAAGCTTTCTTT.

This chain uses TRBV10-3 with TRBJ2-7; the D call may be TRBD1 or TRBD2 (5 bases each). The V end lost 10 bases, the J end lost 4 bases, and 20 bases lay between the germline ends. Germline CDR1 and CDR2: ENHRY and SYGVKD. CDR3 length: 14 amino acids. Here the CDR3 reads CARGDWDGEYEQYF. Written as DNA, the CDR3 is TGTGCCAGGGGCGACTGGGACGGAGAGTACGAGCAGTACTTC.

This clonotype has ten or more counts. This rearrangement joins TRBV28 to TRBJ1-1; D unclear. Germline V gene sequence: CDR1 MDHEN, CDR2 SYDVKM. The CDR3 extends over 12 amino acids. Trimming left V 7 bases short and J 3 bases short, with 9 bases between. The CDR3 DNA follows: TGTGCCAGCACCCAAGTTGACACTGAAGCTTTCTTT. Translating it yields CASTQVDTEAFF.

This clonotype has ten or more counts. The chain couples TRBV11-2 to TRBJ1-1, with 8 bases lining up with TRBD1. The length of the CDR3 is 15 residues. Unmatched junction bases numbered 6, after V lost 5 bases and J lost 1 base. The germline V gene has CDR1 SGHAT and CDR2 FQNNGV. CDR3 sequence (DNA): TGTGCCAGCAGCGCCCGACAGGGGACGAACACTGAAGCTTTCTTT. Amino acid sequence: CASSARQGTNTEAFF.

Ten or more counts support this clonotype. CDR3 DNA: TGCAGTGCTAGAGATAAACAGGATGAAGGCTACACCTTC. Translation gives CSARDKQDEGYTF. V and J are TRBV20-1 and TRBJ1-2; perhaps TRBD1 as D (5 bases). Germline V gene data show CDR1 as DFQATT and CDR2 as SNEGSKA (reference sequence). V was shortened by 0 bases and J by 8 bases, with 13 bases between the two germline ends. The length of the CDR3 is 13 residues.

The sample holds a few counts of this clonotype. The V call is TRBV7-8, the J call TRBJ1-5; tentatively, D is TRBD1 (6 bases). There are 16 residues in the CDR3. Germline-derived CDR1 and CDR2 are SGHVS and FQNEAQ. Trimming shortened V by 1 base and J by 3 bases, and 13 bases separated the two germline ends. This chain's CDR3 is CASSLEAGANNQPQHF. DNA for the CDR3: TGTGCCAGCAGCTTAGAGGCAGGGGCGAACAATCAGCCCCAGCATTTT.

V and J are TRBV20-1 and TRBJ2-7; 8 bases agree with TRBD2. Germline CDR1 is DFQATT and CDR2 is SNEGSKA (reference sequence). With V trimmed by 3 bases and J by 5 bases, 21 bases remained unmatched. The CDR3 is made up of 18 amino acids. CDR3 DNA: TGCAGTGCTAGGAAAGTTCGAGCGGGAGCCCCATTGGGGCACGAGCAGTACTTC. Protein product: CSARKVRAGAPLGHEQYF.

This chain joins TRBV6-1 and TRBJ1-1; D might be TRBD1 (5 bases). This CDR3 comprises 15 residues. The germline CDR1 and CDR2 sequences are MNHNS and SASEGT. Between the trimmed V and J ends, which lost 8 bases and 2 bases, there was a span of 18 bases. The CDR3 sequence is CASHTGGVINTEAFF. The CDR3 DNA reads as TGTGCCAGCCACACGGGGGGGGTAATCAACACTGAAGCTTTCTTT.

The sample holds a few counts of this clonotype. The chain carries TRBV5-1 and TRBJ2-4; D gene unclear. V lost 1 base and J 8 bases, leaving 10 bases between the germline ends. CDR3 length equals 13 residues. Germline CDR1 reads SGHRS; CDR2 reads YFSETQ. The CDR3 nucleotides are TGCGCCAGCAGCTTGCCCGAAACGGACATTCAGTACTTC. Amino acids: CASSLPETDIQYF.

This clonotype showed up just a few times. The V call is TRBV19, the J call TRBJ1-5; unclear D gene. In germline, CDR1 is LNHDA, CDR2 SQIVND (reference sequence). The CDR3 is made up of 13 amino acids. V was shortened by 6 bases and J by 7 bases, with 13 bases between the two germline ends. CDR3 coding DNA: TGTGCCAGTAGCAACAGCGCCATCCAGCCCCAGCATTTT. Its protein is CASSNSAIQPQHF.

This clonotype was counted ten times or more. J is TRBJ1-6 and V is TRBV20-1; 8 nucleotides align to TRBD1. The CDR3 length is 13 residues. V lost 3 bases and J lost 12; bases outside the gene matches: 7. Germline V CDR1 and CDR2: DFQATT, SNEGSKA (reference sequence). The CDR3 DNA is TGCAGTGCTAGGGTCCAGGGGGCGGGACCCCTCCACTTT. This codes for CSARVQGAGPLHF.

In its sample, this clonotype was seen many times. CDR3: CASSRQGAENEKLFF. The CDR3 DNA follows: TGTGCCAGCAGTAGACAGGGTGCAGAGAATGAAAAACTGTTTTTT. The chain is built from TRBV27 and TRBJ1-4; 7 bases are a match to TRBD1. Losses at the gene ends were 5 bases for V and 5 bases for J; bases not matched to a gene: 8. The CDR3 loop spans 15 amino acids. Germline CDR1 is MNHEY and CDR2 is SMNVEV (reference sequence).

This clonotype was seen more than once but under ten times. V is TRBV20-1 and J is TRBJ1-2; D is undetermined. This CDR3 is built from 15 residues. Germline CDR1 reads DFQATT; CDR2 reads SNEGSKA (reference sequence). V was cut by 1 base and J by 6 bases, with 18 bases left in between. DNA for the CDR3: TGCAGTGCTAGAGCTTCCCCCGGGGTCACTAATGGCTACACCTTC. Translation: CSARASPGVTNGYTF.

About this clonotype: Given a much more abundant clone one base away, this may be a read error. Because it lacks the conserved phenylalanine or tryptophan at the end, this CDR3 is likely a read error. This chain links TRBV2 with TRBJ1-6; TRBD1 is a possible D gene (5 bases). V was cut by 3 bases and J by 6 bases, with 12 bases left in between. The germline V gene has CDR1 SNHLY and CDR2 FYNNEI. CDR3 length equals 15 residues. The CDR3 protein is CASSDGTDSNSPLHL. The CDR3 DNA reads as TGTGCCAGCAGTGATGGGACCGACTCTAATTCACCCCTCCACCTT.

The sample holds many counts of this clonotype. The rearrangement uses TRBV20-1 and TRBJ2-1, with TRBD1 as a possible D gene (6 bases). The CDR3 has 11 amino acids. Germline V gene data show CDR1 as DFQATT and CDR2 as SNEGSKA (reference sequence). V was shortened by 6 bases and J by 8 bases, with 11 bases between the two germline ends. DNA for the CDR3: TGCAGTGCACCACAGGGCTATGAGCAGTTCTTC. It codes for CSAPQGYEQFF.

The CDR3: CASCGGRDYEQYF. In DNA, the CDR3 is TGTGCCAGCTGTGGGGGCAGGGACTACGAGCAGTACTTC. This chain uses TRBV6-1 with TRBJ2-7, with a tentative D call TRBD1 (6 bases). The CDR3 runs 13 residues. Germline V lookup: CDR1 MNHNS, CDR2 SASEGT. Trimming cost V 8 bases and J 3 bases, with 14 bases left between them.

Ten or more counts support this clonotype. The chain carries TRBV12-3 or TRBV12-4 and TRBJ2-2; D is undetermined. The ends were cut back, 6 bases at V and 3 bases at J, with 11 bases in the middle. The CDR3 spans 14 residues. The CDR3 sequence: CASRPSPYTGELFF. The CDR3 DNA reads TGTGCCAGCAGACCAAGCCCGTACACCGGGGAGCTGTTTTTT.

This clonotype has at least ten counts. The J gene is TRBJ1-1, the V gene TRBV10-3, with a possible D match to TRBD1 (5 bases). CDR1 and CDR2 (germline): ENHRY, SYGVKD. CDR3 length: 13 residues. The V end lost 9 bases, the J end lost 1 base, and 12 bases lay between the germline ends. CDR3 in DNA: TGTGCCATGCAGACAGCGCCGAACACTGAAGCTTTCTTT. This gives the protein CAMQTAPNTEAFF.

This clonotype came up many times. The chain is built from TRBV7-9 and TRBJ1-5; the D is unclear. The CDR3 is 15 amino acids. V lost 1 base, J lost 0 bases, and 7 bases lay in between. CDR1 is SEHNR and CDR2 is FQNEAQ in the germline V gene (reference sequence). CDR3 residues: CASSLGGNSNQPQHF. CDR3 sequence (DNA): TGTGCCAGCAGCTTAGGAGGGAATAGCAATCAGCCCCAGCATTTT.

The V and J genes are TRBV5-6 and TRBJ2-7; 14 nucleotides align to TRBD2. This CDR3 region has 15 residues. Germline values: CDR1 SGHDT, CDR2 YYEEEE. The V and J ends lost 4 bases and 5 bases, in that order; junction bases with no gene match: 5. CDR3 coding DNA: TGTGCCAGCAGCAAGGGACTAGCGGGAGTCCACGAGCAGTACTTC. This sequence encodes CASSKGLAGVHEQYF.

CDR3 amino acids: CASTLRGASGNTIYF. The DNA for the CDR3 is TGTGCCAGCACCCTAAGGGGGGCATCTGGAAACACCATATATTTT. The genes are TRBV28 and TRBJ1-3, with D tentatively TRBD1 (6 bases). The V gene's germline CDR1 is MDHEN and CDR2 SYDVKM. This CDR3 has 15 amino acids. V lost 7 bases and J 1 base, leaving 14 bases between the germline ends.

This rearrangement joins TRBV6-1 to TRBJ2-7; 7 bases match TRBD2. The CDR3 extends over 12 amino acids. Trimming cost V 6 bases and J 4 bases; bases outside gene matches: 3. The germline gives CDR1 MNHNS, CDR2 SASEGT. The CDR3 nucleotides are TGTGCCAGCAGGGACGGGGGGTACGAGCAGTACTTC. Translated: CASRDGGYEQYF.

This clonotype was recorded at least ten times. The chain couples TRBV18 to TRBJ2-5; 7 bases line up with TRBD1. V was clipped by 3 bases and J by 3 bases; unmatched bases: 1. This CDR3 has 13 amino acids. Germline-derived CDR1 and CDR2 are KGHSH and LQKENI. The CDR3 region is CASSPQGEETQYF. The CDR3 bases are TGTGCCAGCTCACCCCAGGGGGAAGAGACCCAGTACTTC. Based on the CDR3 plus reference TRBV18 and TRBJ2-5, the full variable domain is NAGVMQNPRHLVRRRGQEARLRCSPMKGHSHVYWYRQLPEEGLKFMVYLQKENIIDESGMPKERFSAEFPKEGPSILRIQQVVRGDSAAYFCASSPQGEETQYFGPGTRLLVL.

V is TRBV20-1 and J is TRBJ2-3; TRBD1 or TRBD2 may be the D gene (5 bases each). CDR1 DFQATT and CDR2 SNEGSKA come from the germline V gene (reference sequence). The CDR3 loop spans 13 amino acids. The CDR3 region is CTTGFRGTDTQYF. The CDR3 DNA is TGCACCACGGGGTTCAGGGGCACAGATACGCAGTATTTT.

The V gene is TRBV5-1, the J gene TRBJ2-2; D ambiguous. CDR3 length: 16 amino acids. Germline V CDR1 and CDR2: SGHRS, YFSETQ. V was shortened by 4 bases and J by 0 bases, with 13 bases between the two germline ends. The DNA of the CDR3 is TGCGCCAGCAGCCCAGAGGCAGACGCGAACACCGGGGAGCTGTTTTTT. This sequence encodes CASSPEADANTGELFF.

This clonotype showed up many times. The chain has TRBV12-5 and TRBJ1-5; no reliable D call. The germline CDR1 and CDR2 sequences are LGHNT and FRNRAP. The CDR3 is 14 amino acids. Trimming left V 7 bases short and J 3 bases short, with 13 bases between. For the CDR3, the DNA is TGTGCTAGTGTCCCCGAAGGAGTCAATCAGCCCCAGCATTTT. It yields the protein CASVPEGVNQPQHF.